This T cell receptor (beta chain) derives from a study of CD4+ T cells in melanoma. General study results and limits: A reported correlation linked neoantigen-specific CD4+ T cells to CD8+, macrophage and B cell function. Neoantigen-specific CD4+ T cells in melanoma reportedly had diverse differentiation states.

Note on this clone: Its antigen is as yet unknown.

Assay: immunoSEQ multiplex PCR; the TCRdb copy retains only in-frame clones and omits some. Found here are about 140,000 clones, about 90% of them singletons; the top ten hold about 1.6%. Looked up from germline, CDR1 is MNHEY and CDR2 is SVGAGI. The CDR3 runs to 12 residues. Trimming removed 5 bases at V and 1 base at J, with 5 bases between. This chain uses TRBV6-5 with TRBJ1-1; no clear D. The receptor was isolated from a human donor with melanoma. The DNA of the CDR3 is TGTGCCAGCAGTGAATGGAACACTGAAGCTTTCTTT. This sequence encodes CASSEWNTEAFF.